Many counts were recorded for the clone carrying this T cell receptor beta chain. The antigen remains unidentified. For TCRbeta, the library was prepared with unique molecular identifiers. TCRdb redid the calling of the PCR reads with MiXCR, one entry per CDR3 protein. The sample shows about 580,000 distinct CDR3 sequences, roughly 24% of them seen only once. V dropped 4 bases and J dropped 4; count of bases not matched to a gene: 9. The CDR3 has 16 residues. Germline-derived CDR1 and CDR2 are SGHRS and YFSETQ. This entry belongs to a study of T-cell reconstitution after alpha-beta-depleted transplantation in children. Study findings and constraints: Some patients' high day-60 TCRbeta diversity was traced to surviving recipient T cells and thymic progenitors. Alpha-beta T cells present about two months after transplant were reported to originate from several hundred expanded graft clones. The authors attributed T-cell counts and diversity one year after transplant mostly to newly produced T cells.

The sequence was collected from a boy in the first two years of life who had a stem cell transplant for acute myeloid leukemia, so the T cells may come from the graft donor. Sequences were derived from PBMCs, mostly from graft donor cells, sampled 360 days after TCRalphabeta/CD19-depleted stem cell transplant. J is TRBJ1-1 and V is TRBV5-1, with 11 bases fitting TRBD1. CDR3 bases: TGCGCCAGCAGCCTAACCGGGACAGGGGGTTCCACTGAAGCTTTCTTT. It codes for CASSLTGTGGSTEAFF.